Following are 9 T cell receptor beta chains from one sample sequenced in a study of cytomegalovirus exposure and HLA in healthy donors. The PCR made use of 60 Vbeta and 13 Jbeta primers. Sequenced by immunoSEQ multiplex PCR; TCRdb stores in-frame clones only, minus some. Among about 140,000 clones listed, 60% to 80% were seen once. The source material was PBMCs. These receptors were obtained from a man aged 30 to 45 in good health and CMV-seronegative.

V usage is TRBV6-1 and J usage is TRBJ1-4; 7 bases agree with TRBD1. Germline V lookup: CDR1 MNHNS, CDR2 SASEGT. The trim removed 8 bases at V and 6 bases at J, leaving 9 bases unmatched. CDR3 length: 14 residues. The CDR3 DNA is TGTGCCAGCCGTTCAGCTGGGACAGATGAAAAACTGTTTTTT. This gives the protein CASRSAGTDEKLFF.

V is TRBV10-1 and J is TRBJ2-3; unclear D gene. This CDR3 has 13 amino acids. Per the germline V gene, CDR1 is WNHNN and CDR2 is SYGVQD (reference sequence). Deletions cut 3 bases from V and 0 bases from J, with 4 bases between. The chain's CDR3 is CASSDGSTDTQYF. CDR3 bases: TGCGCCAGCAGTGACGGGAGCACAGATACGCAGTATTTT.

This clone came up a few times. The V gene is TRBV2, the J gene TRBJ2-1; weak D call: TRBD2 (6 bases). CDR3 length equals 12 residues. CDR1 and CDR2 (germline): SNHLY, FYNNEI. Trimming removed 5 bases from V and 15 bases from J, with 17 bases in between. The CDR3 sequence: CASSHGTSVGFF. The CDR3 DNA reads TGTGCCAGCAGTCACGGGACTTCCGTGGGGTTCTTC.

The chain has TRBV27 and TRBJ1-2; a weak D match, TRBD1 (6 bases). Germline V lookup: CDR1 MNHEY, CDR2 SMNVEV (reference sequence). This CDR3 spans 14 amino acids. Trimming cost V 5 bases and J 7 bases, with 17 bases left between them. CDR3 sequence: CASSPPWGQGGYTF. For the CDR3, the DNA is TGTGCCAGCAGTCCCCCATGGGGGCAGGGTGGCTACACCTTC.

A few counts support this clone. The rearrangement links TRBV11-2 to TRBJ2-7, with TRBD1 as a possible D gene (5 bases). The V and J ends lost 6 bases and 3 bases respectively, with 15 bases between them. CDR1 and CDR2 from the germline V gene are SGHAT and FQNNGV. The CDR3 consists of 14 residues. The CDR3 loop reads CASSNLGDNYEQYF. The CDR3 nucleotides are TGTGCCAGCAGTAACTTAGGGGATAACTACGAGCAGTACTTC.

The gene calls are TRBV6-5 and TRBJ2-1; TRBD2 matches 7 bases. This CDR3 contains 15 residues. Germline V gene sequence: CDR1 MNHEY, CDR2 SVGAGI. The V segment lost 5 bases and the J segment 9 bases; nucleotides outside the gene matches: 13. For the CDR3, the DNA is TGTGCCAGCAGTACCAGCGGGACTTACGGTAGTGAGCAGTTCTTC. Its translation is CASSTSGTYGSEQFF.

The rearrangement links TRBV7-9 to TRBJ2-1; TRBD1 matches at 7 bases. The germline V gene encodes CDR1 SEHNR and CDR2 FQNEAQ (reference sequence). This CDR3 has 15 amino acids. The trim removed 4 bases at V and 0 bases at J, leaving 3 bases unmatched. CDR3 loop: CASSSNRGSYNEQFF. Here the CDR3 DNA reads TGTGCCAGCAGCTCGAACAGGGGCTCCTACAATGAGCAGTTCTTC.

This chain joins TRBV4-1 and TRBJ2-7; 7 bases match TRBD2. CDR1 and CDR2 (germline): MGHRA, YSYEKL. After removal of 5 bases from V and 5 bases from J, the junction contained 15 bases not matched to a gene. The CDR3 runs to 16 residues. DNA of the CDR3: TGCGCCAGCAGCAATCTGTTAGGCGGGAGAGAGGACGAGCAGTACTTC. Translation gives CASSNLLGGREDEQYF.

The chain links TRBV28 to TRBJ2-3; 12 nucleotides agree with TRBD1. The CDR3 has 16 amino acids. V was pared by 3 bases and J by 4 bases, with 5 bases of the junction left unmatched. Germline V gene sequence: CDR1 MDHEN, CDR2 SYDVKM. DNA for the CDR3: TGTGCCAGCAGTTTCGGGACAGGGGGCCTGGCAGATACGCAGTATTTT. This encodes CASSFGTGGLADTQYF.